This T cell receptor (beta chain) was profiled in a study of control samples from healthy donors and cancer patients. V shed 4 bases and J shed 3 bases, with 15 bases lying between them. Germline V CDR1 and CDR2: SEHNR, FQNEAQ (reference sequence). This CDR3 is built from 16 residues. Libraries were prepared by immunoSEQ multiplex PCR; TCRdb keeps only in-frame clonotypes and omits some of them. The table includes tens of thousands of clones, 80% to 90% detected once. The sample was blood. This clonotype was sampled from a man between 45 and 60 years old in good health. The chain links TRBV7-9 to TRBJ1-4; unclear D gene. The CDR3 DNA reads as TGTGCCAGCAGCTCCCCGAGGGAAGTTTCTAATGAAAAACTGTTTTTT. Protein sequence: CASSSPREVSNEKLFF.